This T cell receptor beta chain is drawn from a study of blood T cells in healthy people across ages. This clonotype was seen a few times. Its antigen is unidentified. Germline values: CDR1 MNHEY, CDR2 SVGAGI. The CDR3 loop spans 14 amino acids. V was trimmed by 6 bases and J by 0 bases, leaving 11 bases between them. Study-level points and caveats: In the absence of known donor CMV status, changes in expanded clonotypes were possibly confounded.

A second about 7 to 11 cycle PCR used barcoded and J-beta primers. Each cDNA molecule carried a tag from a template-switch adaptor that contained 12 random nucleotides. TCRdb redid the calling of the 5' RACE reads with MiXCR, one entry per CDR3 protein. The table records some 930,000 distinct CDR3 sequences, 29% of them present only once. These same records also appear under a second study, on T cells of mothers and their children.

The receptor comes from a middle-aged woman in good health. The chain uses TRBV6-5 and TRBJ1-1; D not certain. The material sequenced was blood. CDR3 sequence: CASSSAAMNTEAFF. The CDR3 coding sequence is TGTGCCAGCAGCTCCGCAGCTATGAACACTGAAGCTTTCTTT.